This is a list of T cell receptor beta chains from one sample in a study of blood T cell repertoires in COVID-19. Sequencing used immunoSEQ multiplex PCR; TCRdb keeps in-frame clones, though not all of them. The table has roughly 200,000 clones, 86% seen once. The sequenced sample consisted of PBMCs or T cells enriched from blood (not recorded which). These receptors all come from a woman aged 40 to 55 in a cohort exposed to, infected with or recovered from COVID-19 (not recorded which). The CDR3 runs from the conserved cysteine through the conserved F or W. D genes are given only for firm matches. A row's size may be missing; if present it is once, few, many or a size class.

v_call	j_call	d_call	clone_size	cdr3_nt	cdr3_aa
TRBV14	TRBJ2-3	-	-	TGTGCCAGCAGCCCCAGGGGCCAGACCACAGATACGCAGTATTTT	CASSPRGQTTDTQYF
TRBV9	TRBJ2-6	-	-	TGTGCCAGCAGCAATAATATGAAAGCCTCTGGGGCCAACGTCCTGACTTTC	CASSNNMKASGANVLTF
TRBV19	TRBJ2-2	-	-	TGTGCCAGTAGTATAAGATTAGCGGAGAGGAACACCGGGGAGCTGTTTTTT	CASSIRLAERNTGELFF
TRBV5-5	TRBJ2-5	-	-	TGTGCCAGCAGCTTGGGGACAGCGTTAGGAGGCCAAGAGACCCAGTACTTC	CASSLGTALGGQETQYF
TRBV27	TRBJ1-2	-	-	TGTGCCAGCAGTTTATCGGGTAAGCGACTTCATGGCTACACCTTC	CASSLSGKRLHGYTF
TRBV11-3	TRBJ2-2	-	-	TGTGCCAGCAGGCACCCCGGGGAGGAGAACACCGGGGAGCTGTTTTTT	CASRHPGEENTGELFF
TRBV9	TRBJ1-1	-	-	TGTGCCAGCTCGAAGGAGGGACGCGCCGAAGCTTTCTTT	CASSKEGRAEAFF
TRBV5-1	TRBJ2-2	-	once	TGCGCCAGCAGCCCGCTGCCGGACTCCCTAGGTGGGGAGCTGTTTTTT	CASSPLPDSLGGELFF
TRBV6-2/TRBV6-3	TRBJ1-5	-	-	TGTGCCAGCAGTTACTCCGGGGGGGGAAAGCCCCAGCATTTT	CASSYSGGGKPQHF
TRBV10-1	TRBJ1-6	TRBD1	-	TGCGCCAGCAGTGAGTCGCAGGGGGATTCACCCCTCCACTTT	CASSESQGDSPLHF
TRBV4-1	TRBJ2-1	TRBD2	-	TGCGCCAGCAGCCAAGTTCACGGCGGGAGAGACCACAATGAGCAGTTCTTC	CASSQVHGGRDHNEQFF
TRBV6-1	TRBJ2-5	TRBD2	-	TGTGCCAGCAGTGAATTGCGGGGGGCAGAGACCCAGTACTTC	CASSELRGAETQYF
TRBV7-9	TRBJ1-2	-	-	TGTGCCAGCAGCTATCACGACAGGTTCTCCTATGGCTACACCTTC	CASSYHDRFSYGYTF
TRBV13	TRBJ2-1	TRBD2	-	TGTGCCAGCAGGGGGAGGGTGTATGAGCAGTTCTTC	CASRGRVYEQFF
TRBV29-1	TRBJ2-3	TRBD1	-	TGCAGCGTTGGAGAGGGGGCAGGAGATACGCAGTATTTT	CSVGEGAGDTQYF
TRBV27	TRBJ2-7	-	-	TGTGCCAGCAGTCCCGGAGGCAACTACGAGCAGTACTTC	CASSPGGNYEQYF
TRBV7-8	TRBJ2-3	TRBD2	-	TGTGCCAGCAGCTTACTAGCGGGACCCGCGGATACGCAGTATTTT	CASSLLAGPADTQYF
TRBV19	TRBJ2-7	-	-	TGTGCCAGTGGGGCGGGATCAAGGAGCTCCTACGAGCAGTACTTC	CASGAGSRSSYEQYF
TRBV4-1	TRBJ1-2	TRBD1	once	TGCGCCAGCAGCCTCGGGACAGCCAATGGCTACACCTTC	CASSLGTANGYTF
TRBV5-4	TRBJ2-7	-	-	TGTGCCAGCAGCTTGGGACGGGGTGAACAGTACTTC	CASSLGRGEQYF
TRBV28	TRBJ2-2	TRBD1	-	TGTGCCAGCAGACGACAGGGTGTAAGGGACGGGGAGCTGTTTTTT	CASRRQGVRDGELFF
TRBV28	TRBJ1-1	-	few	TGTGCCAGCAGTTTATCCCAGGGGTGGGCTCGGAACACTGAAGCTTTCTTT	CASSLSQGWARNTEAFF
TRBV7-9	TRBJ2-2	TRBD1	-	TGTGCCAGCAGCTTATTTGGGACAGGCTACACCGGGGAGCTGTTTTTT	CASSLFGTGYTGELFF
TRBV28	TRBJ2-2	-	-	TGTGCCAGCAGTTTAAGGGGGAGAGGACAGTCCCTCACCGGGGAGCTGTTTTTT	CASSLRGRGQSLTGELFF
TRBV3-1/TRBV3-2	TRBJ1-2	-	-	TGTGCCAGCAGCCCAGGGTTCTATGGCTACACCTTC	CASSPGFYGYTF
TRBV4-3	TRBJ2-5	-	-	TGCGCCAGCAGCCAAGATCTGGTAGCGGTTGAAGAGACCCAGTACTTC	CASSQDLVAVEETQYF
TRBV7-9	TRBJ2-3	TRBD1	-	TGTGCCAGCAGCTCGGATCCAGGACAGGGGACCCCCCCAGATACGCAGTATTTT	CASSSDPGQGTPPDTQYF
TRBV30	TRBJ2-7	-	-	TGTGCCTGGAACCTCCCACAGGGAGGGCTAGCGCCTACCTACGAGCAGTACTTC	CAWNLPQGGLAPTYEQYF
TRBV11-3	TRBJ2-2	-	-	TGTGCCAGCAGCGCCTCCACTAGTGGGGAGCTGTTTTTT	CASSASTSGELFF